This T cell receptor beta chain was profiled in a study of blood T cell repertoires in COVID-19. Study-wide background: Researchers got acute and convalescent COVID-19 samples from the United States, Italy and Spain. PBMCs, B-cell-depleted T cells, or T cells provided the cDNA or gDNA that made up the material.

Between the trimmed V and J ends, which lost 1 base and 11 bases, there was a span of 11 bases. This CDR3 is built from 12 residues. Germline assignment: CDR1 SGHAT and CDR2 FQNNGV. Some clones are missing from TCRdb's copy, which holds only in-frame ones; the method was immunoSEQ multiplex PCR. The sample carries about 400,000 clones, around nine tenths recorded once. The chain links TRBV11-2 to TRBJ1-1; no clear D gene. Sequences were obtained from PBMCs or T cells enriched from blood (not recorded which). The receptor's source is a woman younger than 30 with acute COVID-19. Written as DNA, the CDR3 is TGTGCCAGCAGCTTAGGTACAGAGAAGGCTTTCTTT. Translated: CASSLGTEKAFF.